Following are 22 T cell receptor beta chains from one sample sequenced in a study of low-dose radiotherapy and immunotherapy resistance in tumors. Both TCRalpha and TCRbeta chains were reverse transcribed with V-gene-specific primers. Over 20 PCR cycles, TCRs were amplified from a constant-region primer and V-primer adapter. TCRdb recomputed calls from the reads with MiXCR, one row per CDR3 protein. Of about 64,000 distinct CDR3 sequences in the sample, around a quarter were seen once. As to time point: before trial treatment. The material was PBMCs, obtained before treatment. The receptors stem from a male donor with rectosigmoid adenocarcinoma.

This clonotype was detected many times. V is TRBV19 and J is TRBJ1-2, with D unclear. The CDR3 is 12 residues long. With 4 bases removed from V and 2 bases from J, the gap between germline ends came to 5 bases. The germline gives CDR1 LNHDA, CDR2 SQIVND (reference sequence). The CDR3 nucleotides are TGTGCCAGTAGTAACCAAAACTATGGCTACACCTTC. Amino acid sequence: CASSNQNYGYTF.

The sample holds many counts of this clonotype. The genes are TRBV4-1 and TRBJ2-1; the match to TRBD1 covers 7 bases. The CDR3 is made up of 17 amino acids. J lost 10 bases, V lost 2 bases, and 17 bases had no gene match. Per germline, CDR1 MGHRA and CDR2 YSYEKL. Here the CDR3 DNA reads TGCGCCAGCAGCCAAATAGGTGGGACAGCCTCTTTGAGGGAGCAGTTCTTC. As protein: CASSQIGGTASLREQFF.

As concerns this clonotype: This likely traces to a read error, being one base from a far larger clone. This chain joins TRBV4-1 and TRBJ2-7; 9 bases match TRBD2. With V trimmed by 1 base and J by 7 bases, 17 bases remained unmatched. Germline-derived CDR1 and CDR2 are MGHRA and YSYEKL. This CDR3 region has 18 residues. The CDR3 region has the DNA TGCGCCAGCAGCCAAGGGGTAGCGGGAGCATACTCCTACAATGAGCAGTACTTC. Protein product: CASSQGVAGAYSYNEQYF.

The table lists this clonotype with many counts. The chain has TRBV12-3 or TRBV12-4 and TRBJ2-5, with no clear D. CDR3 size: 13 residues. V was cut by 5 bases and J by 4 bases, with 11 bases left in between. CDR3 sequence: CASSLTSRETQYF. CDR3 DNA: TGTGCCAGCAGTCTAACTTCTCGAGAGACCCAGTACTTC.

This clonotype was seen at least ten times. V usage is TRBV4-1 and J usage is TRBJ1-2, with 12 bases fitting TRBD1. Trimming at V came to 5 bases and at J to 1 base, leaving 11 bases not matched to a gene. This CDR3 comprises 18 residues. Germline CDR1 is MGHRA and CDR2 is YSYEKL. CDR3 sequence (DNA): TGCGCCAGCAGCGGCCGGGACAGGGGGCAAATGGGTAACTATGGCTACACCTTC. Its protein product is CASSGRDRGQMGNYGYTF.

The rearrangement links TRBV7-2 to TRBJ1-2; D not certain. The CDR3 spans 14 residues. The ends were cut back, 1 base at V and 8 bases at J, with 14 bases in the middle. Germline V gives CDR1 SGHTA, CDR2 FQGNSA. The CDR3 nucleotides read TGTGCCAGCAGCTTAGGCCGGGGATGGGCCGGCTACACCTTC. Translating it yields CASSLGRGWAGYTF.

V gene TRBV5-1 combines with J gene TRBJ1-1, with D possibly TRBD1 on 5 matching bases. The length of the CDR3 is 14 residues. Germline V gives CDR1 SGHRS, CDR2 YFSETQ. Trimming removed 3 bases from V and 5 bases from J, with 14 bases in between. The CDR3 DNA sequence: TGCGCCAGCAGCTCCCGCTCCTGGGGGACTGAAGCTTTCTTT. Its translation: CASSSRSWGTEAFF. Drawing the rest from reference TRBV5-1 and TRBJ1-1, the complete variable domain is KAGVTQTPRYLIKTRGQQVTLSCSPISGHRSVSWYQQTPGQGLQFLFEYFSETQRNKGNFPGRFSGRQFSNSRSEMNVSTLELGDSALYLCASSSRSWGTEAFFGQGTRLTVV.

This clonotype appeared a few times. Being one base from a much bigger clone, this may be a read error. The chain joins TRBV13 to TRBJ2-7, with 7 positions matching TRBD2. With V trimmed by 5 bases and J by 2 bases, 12 bases remained unmatched. CDR1 is PRHDT, CDR2 FYEKMQ, per germline (reference sequence). The CDR3 consists of 16 residues. This chain's CDR3 is CASSPSGSLRPYEQYF. DNA for the CDR3: TGTGCCAGCAGCCCTAGCGGTAGTCTTCGCCCCTACGAGCAGTACTTC.

On this clonotype: This probably arose from a read error, given a far larger clone one base away. The chain carries TRBV5-4 and TRBJ2-7; D gene ambiguous. From germline, CDR1 is SGHNT and CDR2 YYREEE (reference sequence). The CDR3 runs 11 residues. The V and J ends lost 1 base and 7 bases respectively, with 6 bases between them. The CDR3 reads CASSLNNEQYF. The DNA of the CDR3 is TGTGCCAGCAGCTTGAATAATGAGCAGTACTTC.

The sample holds many counts of this clonotype. The chain couples TRBV20-1 to TRBJ2-6, with D perhaps assigned TRBD1 or TRBD2 (5 bases each). The germline V gene has CDR1 DFQATT and CDR2 SNEGSKA (reference sequence). This CDR3 comprises 16 residues. Trimming cost V 6 bases and J 0 bases, with 15 bases left between them. The DNA of the CDR3 is TGCAGTGCCCCTCGGCCCGGGGCCTCTGGGGCCAACGTCCTGACTTTC. Protein: CSAPRPGASGANVLTF.

This clonotype came up many times. Possible read error: a much larger clone is one base away. This chain uses TRBV27 with TRBJ1-5; 9 bases align to TRBD1. Germline V gives CDR1 MNHEY, CDR2 SMNVEV (reference sequence). The length of the CDR3 is 15 residues. The V segment lost 2 bases and the J segment 3 bases; nucleotides outside the gene matches: 2. The CDR3 DNA reads TGTGCCAGCAGTTTAGGGACAGGGTACAATCAGCCCCAGCATTTT. The encoded protein is CASSLGTGYNQPQHF.

With regard to this clonotype: At one end the junction does not follow the germline gene, possibly because of a read error. CDR3 bases: TGCGCCAGCAGCCCCGACAGGCACCAAGGGACCCAGTACTTC. Translation gives CASSPDRHQGTQYF. This rearrangement joins TRBV23-1 to TRBJ2-5, with D perhaps TRBD1 (6 bases). TRBV23-1 falls under the ORF class, with uncertain function. CDR3 size: 14 residues.

The V call is TRBV5-1, the J call TRBJ2-1; 7 bases map to TRBD1. Germline-derived CDR1 and CDR2 are SGHRS and YFSETQ. The V and J ends lost 4 bases and 2 bases, in that order; junction bases with no gene match: 3. The CDR3 loop spans 14 amino acids. CDR3 in amino acids: CASSPGQTYNEQFF. The CDR3 nucleotides are TGCGCCAGCAGCCCGGGACAGACCTACAATGAGCAGTTCTTC.

This clonotype has a count of ten or more. V gene TRBV18 combines with J gene TRBJ1-5; D perhaps matches TRBD1 (5 bases). Trimming left V 4 bases short and J 6 bases short, with 10 bases between. The CDR3 sequence is 13 residues long. Germline V gives CDR1 KGHSH, CDR2 LQKENI. The CDR3 nucleotides are TGTGCCAGCTCACGGGCGGGGGGTCAGCCCCAGCATTTT. Translation gives CASSRAGGQPQHF.

The rearrangement links TRBV19 to TRBJ1-6, with D unresolved. From germline, CDR1 is LNHDA and CDR2 SQIVND (reference sequence). The CDR3 is 13 amino acids. Trimming pared 5 bases from V and 9 bases from J, leaving 11 bases between. The CDR3 spells CASSLPASSPLHF. The CDR3 region has the DNA TGTGCCAGTAGTCTCCCGGCTAGTTCACCCCTCCACTTT.

This clonotype came up many times. The V call is TRBV19, the J call TRBJ2-7, with D hard to call. Trimming cost V 10 bases and J 0 bases, with 13 bases left between them. This CDR3 comprises 13 residues. The germline gives CDR1 LNHDA, CDR2 SQIVND (reference sequence). CDR3 DNA: TGTGCCACCCAACGGGCCAACTCCTACGAGCAGTACTTC. It translates to CATQRANSYEQYF.

This clonotype appeared many times. No conserved phenylalanine or tryptophan is present at the end of the CDR3, so a read error is the likely explanation. The rearrangement links TRBV7-9 to TRBJ2-3; TRBD2 aligns across 12 bases. V was pared by 3 bases and J by 10 bases, with 2 bases of the junction left unmatched. Germline V gene data show CDR1 as SEHNR and CDR2 as FQNEAQ (reference sequence). The CDR3 length is 13 residues. The CDR3 DNA reads TGTGCCAGCAGCTTTTGGACTAGCGGGGCGCAGTATTTA. Translation: CASSFWTSGAQYL.

With regard to this clonotype: A far larger clone is one nucleotide away, so this likely arose from a read error. V usage is TRBV12-3 or TRBV12-4 and J usage is TRBJ2-1; 7 positions match TRBD1. The CDR3 runs 14 residues. After removal of 3 bases from V and 10 bases from J, the junction contained 9 bases not matched to a gene. The DNA for the CDR3 is TGTGCCAGCAGTTTCACAGGGGTGAGCTACGAGCAGTTCTTC. As protein: CASSFTGVSYEQFF.

V is TRBV11-2 and J is TRBJ2-3; the D gene is possibly TRBD1 (5 bases). The CDR3 extends over 12 amino acids. Germline CDR1 is SGHAT and CDR2 is FQNNGV. Trimming removed 7 bases at V and 4 bases at J, with 9 bases between. Here the CDR3 DNA reads TGTGCCAGCAACCCAGGGTCAGATACGCAGTATTTT. Translated: CASNPGSDTQYF.

The chain links TRBV2 to TRBJ2-5; the D is unclear. V was shortened by 7 bases and J by 5 bases, with 14 bases between the two germline ends. The germline gives CDR1 SNHLY, CDR2 FYNNEI. The CDR3 runs to 13 residues. In DNA form, the CDR3 reads TGTGCCAGCAAGATGGCAGTCCGCGAGACCCAGTACTTC. Protein sequence: CASKMAVRETQYF.

This clonotype was recorded many times. The CDR3 protein is CASSQDNRGGLNSPLHF. CDR3 in DNA: TGCGCCAGCAGCCAAGATAATCGGGGGGGCCTTAATTCACCCCTCCACTTT. The genes are TRBV4-1 and TRBJ1-6; D possibly corresponds to TRBD1 (6 bases). This CDR3 is 17 amino acids long. V lost 0 bases to trimming and J lost 6 bases, with 15 bases between them. Germline values: CDR1 MGHRA, CDR2 YSYEKL.

The J gene is TRBJ2-1, the V gene TRBV4-3; 11 bases are a match to TRBD1. CDR1 is LGHNA and CDR2 is YSLEER in the germline V gene. CDR3 length: 15 residues. The ends lost 1 base at V and 9 bases at J; junction bases unmatched: 5. CDR3 protein: CASSQGGQGAVEQFF. CDR3 nucleotides: TGCGCCAGCAGCCAAGGCGGACAGGGGGCTGTTGAGCAGTTCTTC.